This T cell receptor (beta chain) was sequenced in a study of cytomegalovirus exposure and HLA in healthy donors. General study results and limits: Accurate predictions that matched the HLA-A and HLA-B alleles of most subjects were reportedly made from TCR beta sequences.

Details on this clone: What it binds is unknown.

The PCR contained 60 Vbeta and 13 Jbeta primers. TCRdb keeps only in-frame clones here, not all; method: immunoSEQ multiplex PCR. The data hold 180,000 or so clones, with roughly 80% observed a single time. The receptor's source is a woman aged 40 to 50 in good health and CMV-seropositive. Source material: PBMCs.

CDR3 sequence: CASRRGTSGDTQYF. The CDR3 DNA reads TGTGCCAGCAGGCGAGGGACTAGCGGGGATACGCAGTATTTT. The chain links TRBV6-5 to TRBJ2-3; TRBD2 matches 12 bases. Germline CDR1 and CDR2: MNHEY and SVGAGI. CDR3 size: 14 residues. Trimming cost V 6 bases and J 6 bases; bases outside gene matches: 4.